This T cell receptor (beta chain) came from a study of identical twins. Trimming took 3 bases from V and 6 from J, leaving 12 bases between them. The CDR3 is 12 amino acids. In germline, CDR1 is DFQATT, CDR2 SNEGSKA (reference sequence). Study outcomes and limitations: Twin pairs had excess sharing that was weaker in beta out-of-frame sequences.

TCRdb reprocessed the 5' RACE reads via MiXCR and lists one record per CDR3 protein. Here the sample spans about 520,000 distinct CDR3 sequences, approximately 22% being singletons. This clonotype was seen at least ten times. Its antigen is as yet unknown. The data also belong to a second study, concerning T cells expressing NK-cell markers.

Specimen: CD4+ T cells sorted from blood. The source of this sequence is a woman aged 18-35 years in good health. The genes are TRBV20-1 and TRBJ2-7; D may be TRBD2 (6 bases). The CDR3 region is CSASGRNGEQYF. Written as DNA, the CDR3 is TGCAGTGCTAGCGGGAGAAATGGCGAGCAGTACTTC.